The T cell receptor beta chain under discussion was sequenced for a study of T cell changes during pregnancy in multiple sclerosis. Sequenced by immunoSEQ multiplex PCR; TCRdb stores in-frame clones only, minus some. The data show 60,000 to 70,000 clones, 90% to 95% seen once. With 5 bases clipped from V and 4 bases from J, the junction kept 12 bases outside the gene matches. The CDR3 length is 17 residues. Per germline, CDR1 MDHEN and CDR2 SYDVKM. The chain joins TRBV28 to TRBJ1-2, with 11 bases lining up with TRBD1. Sequenced here: peripheral blood, sampled in the third trimester of pregnancy. The clonotype comes from a female donor in good health, enrolled as a control in a pregnancy study. The CDR3 here is CASSPRDRGEVGYGYTF. CDR3 sequence (DNA): TGTGCCAGCAGTCCCCGGGACAGGGGGGAAGTTGGCTATGGCTACACCTTC.